Below are 2 T cell receptor beta chains sequenced from a single sample in a study of blood T cell repertoires in COVID-19. TCRdb keeps only in-frame clones here, not all; method: immunoSEQ multiplex PCR. Of approximately 110,000 clones in the sample, 60% to 85% were seen once. Sequenced sample: peripheral blood. The receptors here all came from a human donor with acute or convalescent COVID-19. The donor label of this sample is uncertain.

A few counts support this clone. V gene TRBV19 combines with J gene TRBJ2-3; 9 bases are shared with TRBD1. Germline trimming cut 6 bases from V and 11 bases from J; bases unmatched to any gene: 9. From germline, CDR1 is LNHDA and CDR2 SQIVND (reference sequence). This CDR3 contains 13 residues. The CDR3 DNA is TGTGCCAGTAGCGCCACACCGGGACAGGGGCAGTATTTT. Protein: CASSATPGQGQYF.

This clone was counted a single time. This rearrangement joins TRBV7-9 to TRBJ1-5, with a tentative D call TRBD1 (6 bases). Trimming stripped 5 bases from V and 6 bases from J, with 17 bases between. The CDR3 runs 15 residues. Germline V gene data show CDR1 as SEHNR and CDR2 as FQNEAQ (reference sequence). The CDR3 sequence: CASSATGSPGQPQHF. The CDR3 bases are TGTGCCAGCAGCGCTACAGGGAGTCCGGGTCAGCCCCAGCATTTT.